This record looks at one T cell receptor (beta chain) sequence and its context. The antigen it recognizes is unknown. The sample holds no much larger clone one base away, and base qualities are not on file. The immunoSEQ Assay, a bias-controlled multiplex PCR, was used to amplify TCRbeta CDR3 regions from genomic DNA. The source study handled its data this way. Within the assay, amplification of reference gene primers was used to estimate how many nucleated cells each sample contained. To quantify the absolute abundance of each unique TCRbeta CDR3 rearrangement, sequence reads were collapsed and filtered. Productive Simpson clonality was computed per sample as the square root of Simpson's diversity index over productive rearrangements. TCRdb obtained this table from immuneACCESS and retained in-frame rearrangements with V and J assigned. These tables miss some clones; where compared with another copy, unresolved V genes account for less than half of the shortfall, and the remainder is unexplained. That table supplies the V and J calls and clone size; D and trimming were determined from the DNA. The sample contains approximately 440,000 clones, about nine tenths of them found a single time. 0.6% of the sample is held by the ten biggest clonotypes.

The sample is drawn from a study of blood T cell repertoires in COVID-19 (dated by TCRdb to the early 2020s). Study-level background: Samples from collaborators originated in the United States, Italy and Spain and spanned both the acute and convalescent phases of COVID-19. HLA class I and class II types, where available, came from metadata supplied by the sample provider rather than from assay-based typing. The dataset comprised deeply sampled blood TCRbeta repertoires from subjects exposed to, actively infected with, or recovered from COVID-19. The prospective study material was composed of cDNA or gDNA derived from T cells, B-cell-depleted T cells, or PBMCs. Samples were obtained from the ongoing ImmuneRACE study (first 160 participants) and from about 1,300 subjects provided by 6 global collaborators. The repertoires were made available in a free public database intended to serve as a resource for research on the immune response to SARS-CoV-2. Nearly every sample came with metadata listing a de-identified subject ID, COVID-19 status, age in years and sex. Findings and caveats that apply to the study as a whole: The amount of clinical and demographic metadata varied by source and participant and was provided uncurated.

In the prospective study, participants were roughly 18 to 100 years old, resided in about two dozen geographic areas of the United States, and were enrolled through a virtual design. In the prospective study, cohorts were assigned on the basis of participant-reported clinical history obtained from a screening survey and a study questionnaire. Recovered participants in ImmuneRACE Cohort 3 were defined as having two consecutive negative NP/OP PCR tests, clearance from a healthcare professional, or resolution of symptoms. In the prospective study, mobile phlebotomists collected whole blood, serum and a nasopharyngeal or oropharyngeal swab from each participant. Over a roughly 2-month period, participants in the prospective study had the option of providing additional blood draws and questionnaires. Before DNA extraction, blood samples from the prospective study were shipped at room temperature or frozen.

Based on the germline V gene (reference sequence), the CDR1 and CDR2 sequences are MNHNY and SVGAGI. CDR3 length: 15 amino acids, cysteine to phenylalanine. The CDR3 DNA has 45 bases and is translated from base 1. The germline V and J ends show losses of 9 bases and 3 bases respectively, and no gene match explains 8 bases of the junction. This TCR was sampled from a young man who had recovered from COVID-19. What was sequenced was PBMCs or T cells enriched from blood (not recorded which). The sequence links TRBV6-6 to TRBJ2-1; TRBD2 agrees with 10 junctional bases. At the DNA level, the sequence is TGTGCCAGTTCACCCAGCGGGAGGGACTACAATGAGCAGTTCTTC. It encodes CASSPSGRDYNEQFF.